These 29 T cell receptor beta chains came from one sample sequenced in a study of beta chain features in type 1 diabetes. All of the isolated RNA was reverse transcribed, so expressed TCRB transcripts were sequenced. Data came from immunoSEQ multiplex PCR; TCRdb stores just in-frame clones and leaves some out. The sample lists 350,000 to 450,000 clones, over 11% occurring once. The sample was naive CD4+ T cells from blood. The receptor source for this set is a man younger than 40 in good health.

This clone was seen a handful of times. This sequence joins TRBV5-1 and TRBJ2-5, with D possibly called TRBD1 or TRBD2 (5 bases each). Trimming removed 1 base from V and 4 bases from J, with 8 bases in between. Germline V gene sequence: CDR1 SGHRS, CDR2 YFSETQ. The CDR3 sequence is 13 residues long. CDR3: CASSLTRGETQYF. The CDR3 region has the DNA TGCGCCAGCAGCTTGACTAGGGGAGAGACCCAGTACTTC.

The J gene is TRBJ2-1, the V gene TRBV19, with D possibly called TRBD1 or TRBD2 (6 bases each). Trimming pared 3 bases from V and 0 bases from J, leaving 15 bases between. This CDR3 has 17 residues. CDR1 and CDR2 (germline): LNHDA, SQIVND (reference sequence). CDR3 DNA sequence: TGTGCCAGTAGTATGGCCGGGGGCCTAAGCTCCTACAATGAGCAGTTCTTC. It is translated as CASSMAGGLSSYNEQFF.

This clone was observed a few times. The chain combines TRBV2 with TRBJ2-7; D may correspond to TRBD1 or TRBD2 (5 bases each). The germline V gene has CDR1 SNHLY and CDR2 FYNNEI. V shed 5 bases and J shed 4 bases, with 12 bases lying between them. This CDR3 region has 13 residues. The DNA of the CDR3 is TGTGCCAGCAGTCGGGGCATGCAATACGAGCAGTACGTC. Its translation: CASSRGMQYEQYV.

CDR3 region: CATSTAGGNEQFF. The CDR3 DNA sequence: TGTGCCACCAGCACAGCGGGAGGCAATGAGCAGTTCTTC. V usage is TRBV15 and J usage is TRBJ2-1, with 9 bases aligning to TRBD2. The germline CDR1 and CDR2 sequences are LNHNV and YYDKDF (reference sequence). V lost 4 bases to trimming and J lost 6 bases; unmatched junction nucleotides: 1. This CDR3 is built from 13 residues.

This clone was picked up a small number of times. The chain recombines TRBV10-3 with TRBJ2-7; the match to TRBD1 covers 7 bases. Germline V CDR1 and CDR2: ENHRY, SYGVKD. V lost 7 bases, J lost 4 bases, and 13 bases stayed unmatched. CDR3 length equals 15 residues. CDR3 protein: CAITSTDRAPYEQYF. The CDR3 DNA is TGTGCCATCACCAGTACCGACAGGGCCCCTTACGAGCAGTACTTC.

This clone was seen more than once but under ten times. The chain couples TRBV4-3 to TRBJ2-1; D unresolved. Deletions cut 3 bases from V and 0 bases from J, with 9 bases between. The CDR3 sequence is 15 residues long. The germline V gene has CDR1 LGHNA and CDR2 YSLEER. CDR3 sequence reads: CASSQNPDSYNEQFF. In nucleotides, the CDR3 is TGCGCCAGCAGCCAGAACCCCGACTCCTACAATGAGCAGTTCTTC.

V and J are TRBV10-1 and TRBJ2-6; 7 bases line up with TRBD1. CDR3 length: 15 residues. Germline V gene data show CDR1 as WNHNN and CDR2 as SYGVQD (reference sequence). J lost 1 base, V lost 3 bases, and 0 bases had no gene match. CDR3 sequence (DNA): TGCGCCAGCAGTGAACAGGGGTCTGGGGCCAACGTCCTGACTTTC. It translates to CASSEQGSGANVLTF.

This clone occurred a few times. The CDR3, as DNA: TGTGCCATCAGTGTCTCGACTAGTCCCGGGGAGCTGTTTTTT. It yields the protein CAISVSTSPGELFF. This chain uses TRBV10-3 with TRBJ2-2, with D possibly being TRBD2 (6 bases). The V gene's germline CDR1 is ENHRY and CDR2 SYGVKD. CDR3 length equals 14 residues. Trimming shortened V by 4 bases and J by 6 bases, and 12 bases separated the two germline ends.

The table lists this clone with a few counts. V usage is TRBV21-1 and J usage is TRBJ2-3; the table's D gene call, TRBD1, was not cross checked with the DNA. TRBV21-1 is noted as a pseudogene. The CDR3 runs 13 residues. CDR3 DNA: TGTGCCAGCAAGACAGGCGGCACAGATACGCAGTATTTT. Protein: CASKTGGTDTQYF.

This clone has only a few counts. The V gene is TRBV5-6, the J gene TRBJ1-6, with D possibly TRBD1 on 5 matching bases. The CDR3 runs 15 residues. Germline values: CDR1 SGHDT, CDR2 YYEEEE. V shed 0 bases and J shed 10 bases, with 14 bases lying between them. CDR3 loop: CASSLEAGFYSPLHF. CDR3 nucleotides: TGTGCCAGCAGCTTGGAAGCAGGGTTTTACTCACCCCTCCACTTT.

V and J are TRBV4-3 and TRBJ1-2; no firm D call. The ends were cut back, 0 bases at V and 8 bases at J, with 13 bases in the middle. Germline V gives CDR1 LGHNA, CDR2 YSLEER. This CDR3 is built from 14 residues. Written as DNA, the CDR3 is TGCGCCAGCAGCCAAGATAGGGTACCTAACGGCTACACCTTC. Encoded protein: CASSQDRVPNGYTF.

The J gene is TRBJ1-1, the V gene TRBV7-3; unclear D gene. The CDR3 totals 13 residues. The germline gives CDR1 SGHTA, CDR2 FQGTGA. Trimming stripped 5 bases from V and 1 base from J, with 8 bases between. The CDR3 is CASSNTANTEAFF. The CDR3 DNA sequence: TGTGCCAGCAGCAACACAGCGAACACTGAAGCTTTCTTT. Filled out from reference TRBV7-3 and TRBJ1-1, the complete variable domain reads GAGVSQTPSNKVTEKGKYVELRCDPISGHTALYWYRQSLGQGPEFLIYFQGTGAADDSGLPNDRFFAVRPEGSVSTLKIQRTERGDSAVYLCASSNTANTEAFFGQGTRLTVV.

The chain employs TRBV5-4 and TRBJ2-2; 8 bases agree with TRBD2. Germline CDR1 is SGHNT and CDR2 is YYREEE (reference sequence). The junction had 9 bases not matched to a gene; V was cut back by 3 bases and J by 8 bases. The CDR3 covers 15 residues. CDR3 in DNA: TGTGCCAGCAGCTCCGGGACTAGAGGAGTTGGGGAGCTGTTTTTT. This translates into CASSSGTRGVGELFF.

This clone came up a few times. The chain links TRBV7-9 to TRBJ2-2; D not certain. Between the trimmed V and J ends, which lost 6 bases and 6 bases, there was a span of 11 bases. The CDR3 totals 13 residues. Per germline, CDR1 SEHNR and CDR2 FQNEAQ (reference sequence). DNA for the CDR3: TGTGCCAGCAGTTTCAATGACCCCGGGGAGCTGTTTTTT. It yields the protein CASSFNDPGELFF.

The chain employs TRBV5-1 and TRBJ2-5; TRBD1 might be the D (7 bases). The V and J ends lost 4 bases and 0 bases respectively, with 13 bases between them. The CDR3 sequence is 15 residues long. Germline V gene lookup returns CDR1 SGHRS and CDR2 YFSETQ. CDR3 loop: CASSQGGSHQETQYF. CDR3 nucleotide sequence: TGCGCCAGCAGCCAGGGGGGAAGCCACCAAGAGACCCAGTACTTC.

This clone was counted between two and nine times. The chain employs TRBV25-1 and TRBJ2-3, with 8 bases that match TRBD1. The V segment lost 8 bases and the J segment 2 bases; nucleotides outside the gene matches: 9. This CDR3 spans 15 amino acids. CDR1 is MGHDK and CDR2 is SYGVNS in the germline V gene. The CDR3 loop is CASRGDRRFTDTQYF. The CDR3, as DNA: TGTGCCAGCCGCGGGGACAGGAGGTTCACAGATACGCAGTATTTT. Full variable domain (outside the CDR3, taken from reference TRBV25-1 and TRBJ2-3): EADIYQTPRYLVIGTGKKITLECSQTMGHDKMYWYQQDPGMELHLIHYSYGVNSTEKGDLSSESTVSRIRTEHFPLTLESARPSHTSQYLCASRGDRRFTDTQYFGPGTRLTVL.

This clone has only a few counts. This chain uses TRBV25-1 with TRBJ2-5; 8 bases line up with TRBD1. Germline-derived CDR1 and CDR2 are MGHDK and SYGVNS. There are 15 residues in the CDR3. V shed 3 bases and J 6 bases; nucleotides not matched to a gene: 9. CDR3 in DNA: TGTGCCAGCAGTGAGGCGGACAGGGACCTCCAGACCCAGTACTTC. It is translated as CASSEADRDLQTQYF.

This clone was detected a few times. The chain combines TRBV5-6 with TRBJ2-7; 9 positions agree with TRBD2. The V gene's germline CDR1 is SGHDT and CDR2 YYEEEE. The CDR3 is 15 residues long. With V trimmed by 0 bases and J by 2 bases, 3 bases remained unmatched. The CDR3 DNA is TGTGCCAGCAGCTTGGTCCAGCGGGGGGCCTACGAGCAGTACTTC. Amino acid sequence: CASSLVQRGAYEQYF.

This clone was counted a few times. This chain uses TRBV4-3 with TRBJ2-7, with 9 bases fitting TRBD1. The V and J ends lost 1 base and 7 bases, in that order; junction bases with no gene match: 11. The germline gives CDR1 LGHNA, CDR2 YSLEER. The CDR3 spans 16 residues. Written as DNA, the CDR3 is TGCGCCAGCAGCCAAGCCCGGGACAGGGTGGAGGGAGAGCAGTACTTC. This codes for CASSQARDRVEGEQYF.

This clone was seen a few times. This chain joins TRBV2 and TRBJ2-7, with 10 nucleotides matching TRBD2. Germline V CDR1 and CDR2: SNHLY, FYNNEI. V shed 6 bases, J shed 5 bases, and the junction held 10 bases outside the gene matches. CDR3 length equals 15 residues. CDR3 sequence reads: CASRELAGLANEQYV. The CDR3, as DNA: TGTGCCAGCAGAGAACTAGCGGGGTTGGCCAACGAGCAGTACGTC.

The rearrangement links TRBV29-1 to TRBJ1-1; the D gene is possibly TRBD1 (6 bases). The CDR3 sequence is 13 residues long. Germline V gene sequence: CDR1 SQVTM, CDR2 ANQGSEA. V was pared by 7 bases and J by 0 bases, with 12 bases between. The CDR3 DNA is TGCAGCGCCTCGACAGGTTTGAACACTGAAGCTTTCTTT. Translating gives CSASTGLNTEAFF.

This clone has only a few counts. The sample carries other DNA sequences with the same CDR3. The chain recombines TRBV9 with TRBJ2-3; 8 nucleotides line up with TRBD2. Germline lookup yields CDR1 SGDLS and CDR2 YYNGEE. J gave up 6 bases and V 0 bases, and 3 bases lay outside the gene matches. The CDR3 is 14 amino acids. CDR3 sequence: CASSVAPGGDTQYF. The DNA for the CDR3 is TGTGCCAGCAGCGTAGCCCCGGGGGGGGATACGCAGTATTTT.

The CDR3 here is CASSPAGVGETQYF. In DNA form, the CDR3 reads TGTGCCAGCAGTCCCGCGGGAGTTGGGGAGACCCAGTACTTC. The gene calls are TRBV27 and TRBJ2-5; 7 nucleotides match TRBD2. The CDR3 consists of 14 residues. Germline V lookup: CDR1 MNHEY, CDR2 SMNVEV (reference sequence). The J segment lost 5 bases and the V segment lost 5 bases, leaving 8 bases of the junction unmatched.

There are a few counts of this clone. The gene calls are TRBV7-9 and TRBJ2-1; 10 bases agree with TRBD2. V was clipped by 7 bases and J by 3 bases; unmatched bases: 3. This CDR3 is built from 14 residues. The germline gives CDR1 SEHNR, CDR2 FQNEAQ (reference sequence). The CDR3 DNA follows: TGTGCCAGCAACAAGCGGGAGGGCTACAATGAGCAGTTCTTC. Translating gives CASNKREGYNEQFF.

The chain joins TRBV2 to TRBJ2-1, with TRBD2 as a possible D gene (5 bases). CDR1 is SNHLY, CDR2 FYNNEI, per germline. The ends were cut back, 6 bases at V and 8 bases at J, with 17 bases in the middle. The length of the CDR3 is 14 residues. The CDR3 bases are TGTGCCAGCAGCCGGGCAGAGGGTATTGATGAGCAGTTCTTC. Protein: CASSRAEGIDEQFF.

The J gene is TRBJ2-4, the V gene TRBV6-1; no reliable D call. Per the germline V gene, CDR1 is MNHNS and CDR2 is SASEGT. V was pared by 3 bases and J by 0 bases, with 6 bases between. The CDR3 runs 14 residues. The CDR3 is CASSDLLAKNIQYF. CDR3 in DNA: TGTGCCAGCAGTGACCTACTAGCCAAAAACATTCAGTACTTC.

The chain combines TRBV30 with TRBJ2-7; D might be TRBD1 (6 bases). The CDR3 length is 13 residues. Germline assignment: CDR1 GTSNPN and CDR2 SVGIG (reference sequence). Trimming removed 2 bases at V and 1 base at J, with 9 bases between. CDR3 protein: CAWSTGQSYEQYV. The CDR3 coding sequence is TGTGCCTGGAGTACTGGACAGTCCTACGAGCAGTACGTC.

The V call is TRBV13, the J call TRBJ1-2, with unresolved D. The CDR3 is 14 residues long. Trimming cost V 4 bases and J 5 bases, with 14 bases left between them. Germline-derived CDR1 and CDR2 are PRHDT and FYEKMQ (reference sequence). The CDR3 bases are TGTGCCAGCAGCTCCCAGGCAGGAAGGTATGGCTACACCTTC. Protein sequence: CASSSQAGRYGYTF.

This clone appeared a few times. The chain joins TRBV7-6 to TRBJ1-1; possibly TRBD1 for D (6 bases). The CDR3 is 15 residues long. Trimming pared 1 base from V and 7 bases from J, leaving 16 bases between. The germline CDR1 and CDR2 sequences are SGHVS and FNYEAQ. The CDR3 protein is CASSLGPSGALEAFF. The CDR3 DNA sequence: TGTGCCAGCAGCTTAGGCCCCTCAGGGGCCCTTGAAGCTTTCTTT.